The source of this T cell receptor beta chain is a study of shared clonotypes between healthy human individuals (TCRdb year 2020). As for the study more broadly: A couple of women and a few men aged 18 to 49 years were included in the cohort. Blood TCR repertoires of roughly five healthy adults were deeply sequenced to estimate repertoire size and the extent of clonotype sharing between individuals. For each donor, three plates each were used for CD4 naive and CD4 memory, two plates were used for CD8 naive, and one plate was used for CD8 memory. Libraries were prepared and TCR repertoires were sequenced by different laboratories using diverse techniques, in order to increase sequencing depth and limit assay-specific biases. Between about 0.94 and 10 billion PBMCs per donor were obtained by leukapheresis.

General conclusions and limits of the study: Rarefaction of sorted-subset datasets indicated incomplete sequencing despite the large sequencing depth. Compared with non-shared clonotypes, the clonotypes found in all four sorted-subset donors had higher generation probabilities. Sampling was limited to blood, and TCR repertoires in tissue likely differ from TCR repertoires in blood. Pairwise subsampling indicated that sequencing depth was expected to affect the degree of clonotype sharing among donors. Across a handful of donors, about 4.5% of naive CD4, roughly 3.3% of naive CD8, 2% to 2.5% of memory CD4, and approximately 0.4% of memory CD8 clonotypes were shared. Naive subsets generally had larger estimated clonotype richness than memory subsets did. The genetic and exposure-history diversity represented was limited by the small number of donors.

Healthy HIV-negative adults with no recently reported acute infections or vaccinations were included as donors. All donors were Caucasian adults living in Nashville, Tennessee, USA. CD8 memory samples consisted of magnetically selected CD45RO+ cells combined with CCR7-negative CD45RA+ effector memory (TemRA) cells. Blood was collected by leukapheresis, and PBMCs were isolated by Ficoll-Histopaque density gradient centrifugation and then cryopreserved in liquid nitrogen vapor phase. Purity and quantity of every magnetically sorted T cell population were checked by analytical flow cytometry. Each sorted fraction had its genomic DNA isolated and then quantified by UV absorbance on a Nanodrop 2000c. V is shortened by 3 bases, J by 4 bases, and the region joining them spans 16 bases. From the cysteine through the phenylalanine, the CDR3 covers 15 amino acids. CDR3 DNA only is kept here, 45 bases in frame from base 1. From the germline V gene (reference sequence), CDR1 is SEHNR and CDR2 is FQNEAQ.

With regard to this clone: Its antigen has not been determined. No base quality information exists; no much larger clone differs at one position.

Using the deep immunoSEQ assay, TCR CDR3 regions were amplified from genomic DNA by multiplex PCR. Extracted genomic DNA from each cell subset was distributed evenly across all wells of several immunoSEQ 96-well plates, and each plate was treated as a replicate. For sorted subsets, each replicate PCR was loaded with about 0.2 ug genomic DNA, equivalent to approximately 33,000 T cell genomes. The purified libraries were quantified using a Qubit 3.0 fluorometer, sized with a Bioanalyzer 2100, and then quantified again using the KAPA Library Quantification kit. A separate single-read 150-cycle Illumina NextSeq 550 flow cell was used to sequence each immunoSEQ 96-well plate. For the original study's pipeline: Because the immunoSEQ output held only junctional sequences and lacked quality scores, the filtering could not match the filtering applied to full-length reads. Sequences were annotated with PyIR, a Python wrapper for IgBLAST v1.9, using IMGT germline references to assign V/J genes and CDR3. Reads with weak V/J assignments (E-value above 1e-6), missing CDR3, stop codons, out-of-frame junctions, or ambiguous translated residues were removed. V3J clonotypes were defined by identical inferred V gene, J gene, and CDR3 amino acid sequence. Percentage overlap between repertoires was calculated by dividing the number of shared unique clonotypes by the size of the smaller repertoire. Repertoire richness was assessed with RTK rarefaction, the Chao1 estimator, and Recon v2.1 estimates of unobserved clonotypes. Generation probabilities for all TCRbeta clonotypes obtained by the gDNA method from a handful of donors were computed using OLGA. TCRdb took over this immuneACCESS table, retaining in-frame rearrangements with V and J assigned. Such tables are incomplete; in checked studies, under half of the missing clones stem from an unresolved V gene, and the remainder is unexplained. Clone size and the V and J calls come from that table; the DNA yielded D and trimming. For this sample there are fewer than 850,000 clones; 90% appear just once. The top ten clones comprise 30% to 35% of the sample.

Sequenced material: memory CD8+ T cells from PBMCs. Explained via the paper, the cell subset or site label denotes: CD45RO+ cells pooled with CCR7-negative TemRA cells. The sequence was collected from a man aged 18 to 30 in good health. Some clones in this sample may be carry-over from other donors' samples. The rearranged segments are TRBV7-9 and TRBJ2-7; the D assignment is uncertain and may be TRBD1 or TRBD2, with 7 bases supporting each. The CDR3 reads as follows: CASSFIRGGSYEQYF. The nucleotides read TGTGCCAGCAGCTTCATCAGGGGGGGTTCGTACGAGCAGTACTTC.